These T cell receptor beta chains were read from a single sample in a study of blood T cell repertoires in COVID-19. Clones were read by immunoSEQ multiplex PCR, and TCRdb kept only the in-frame ones, dropping some. This sample yields about 300,000 clones, of which about nine tenths are seen a single time; over 3.5% belongs to the top ten. The sequenced sample consisted of PBMCs or T cells enriched from blood (not recorded which). The origin of the receptors is a man aged 25 to 45 who had recovered from COVID-19. The CDR3 runs from the conserved cysteine through the conserved F or W. Fields, in order: V gene, J gene, D gene, clone size, CDR3 protein, CDR3 DNA. A D gene is named only where the DNA matches it firmly. Rows give clone size only sometimes, using once, few, many, or a class for an expanded clone.

v_call: TRBV15
j_call: TRBJ2-2
d_call: TRBD1
clone_size: .
cdr3_aa: CATSRDGGFGTGVETGELFF
cdr3_nt: TGTGCCACCAGCAGAGATGGTGGGTTTGGAACAGGGGTAGAGACCGGGGAGCTGTTTTTT

v_call: TRBV5-1
j_call: TRBJ1-2
d_call: .
clone_size: .
cdr3_aa: CASSLGDSYELRGYTF
cdr3_nt: TGCGCCAGCAGCTTGGGGGACTCCTATGAATTACGGGGCTACACCTTC

v_call: TRBV18
j_call: TRBJ2-1
d_call: .
clone_size: .
cdr3_aa: CASSPPVRNEQFF
cdr3_nt: TGTGCCAGCTCACCACCAGTCAGAAATGAGCAGTTCTTC

v_call: TRBV9
j_call: TRBJ2-1
d_call: .
clone_size: once
cdr3_aa: CASSVGQVIYNEQFF
cdr3_nt: TGTGCCAGCAGCGTTGGACAAGTAATATACAATGAGCAGTTCTTC

v_call: TRBV10-1
j_call: TRBJ1-1
d_call: .
clone_size: .
cdr3_aa: CASSEDRDTEAFF
cdr3_nt: TGCGCCAGCAGTGAAGACAGAGACACTGAAGCTTTCTTT

v_call: TRBV2
j_call: TRBJ1-1
d_call: TRBD1
clone_size: .
cdr3_aa: CASSVSRQGTEAFF
cdr3_nt: TGTGCCAGCAGTGTTTCCCGACAGGGCACTGAAGCTTTCTTT

v_call: TRBV7-9
j_call: TRBJ2-1
d_call: TRBD2
clone_size: .
cdr3_aa: CASSQITWTSSYNEQFF
cdr3_nt: TGTGCCAGCAGCCAAATAACTTGGACTAGCTCCTACAATGAGCAGTTCTTC

v_call: TRBV28
j_call: TRBJ1-6
d_call: .
clone_size: .
cdr3_aa: CASNTHRVEFNSPLHF
cdr3_nt: TGTGCCAGCAATACTCACAGGGTAGAATTCAATTCACCCCTCCACTTT

v_call: TRBV7-8
j_call: TRBJ1-5
d_call: .
clone_size: .
cdr3_aa: CASSLNSGNQPQHF
cdr3_nt: TGTGCCAGCAGCTTAAATAGTGGCAATCAGCCCCAGCATTTT

v_call: TRBV18
j_call: TRBJ1-4
d_call: .
clone_size: .
cdr3_aa: CASSPVGQEKLFF
cdr3_nt: TGTGCCAGCTCACCAGTGGGGCAGGAAAAACTGTTTTTT